This T cell receptor beta chain was recorded in a study of T cell repertoires and HLA-DP antigens. Sequencing was performed with immunoSEQ multiplex PCR; in TCRdb, only in-frame clones are kept and a portion is missing. The profile covers over 100,000 clones, with almost 95% appearing a single time and around 0.25% taken by the ten largest. In regard to this clone: Its cognate antigen is unknown.

V lost 2 bases to trimming and J lost 7 bases, with 12 bases between them. The germline CDR1 and CDR2 sequences are MNHNY and SVGAGI (reference sequence). CDR3 size: 14 residues. Sequencing was carried out using CD4+ T cells from PBMCs. The chain has TRBV6-6 and TRBJ2-1; either TRBD1 or TRBD2 may fit D (6 bases each). The clonotype was recovered from a woman between 18 and 29 years old in good health and CMV-seronegative. The CDR3 bases are TGTGCCAGCAGTTACCTGGGGGGCATGAATGAGCAGTTCTTC. Amino acid sequence: CASSYLGGMNEQFF.